Included here is one T cell receptor beta chain sequence, with context. As yet, its antigen is unknown. The data originate from a study of shared clonotypes between healthy human individuals. Findings of the study overall: The sharing of 5% to 6.5% of naive CD4 clonotypes was seen across several donors. It was the non-shared clonotypes that had lower generation probabilities than clonotypes shared by all four donors. Naive subsets generally had larger estimated richness than memory subsets.

In the authors' workflow: Filtering differed for immunoSEQ, which gave only junction sequences without quality scores. TCRdb's table, derived via immunoSEQ multiplex PCR, lists solely in-frame clones and lacks some. V and J calls and clone size follow that table, whereas D and trimming were derived from the DNA. This sample yields about 1 million clones, of which approximately 70% are seen a single time; about 1.5% belongs to the top ten. The CDR3 contains 17 residues. V was clipped by 4 bases and J by 0 bases; unmatched bases: 9. Germline V CDR1 and CDR2: MGHRA, YSYEKL. This chain links TRBV4-1 with TRBJ2-3; 8 bases match TRBD2. The sequenced sample was memory CD4+ T cells sorted from blood. Subset reported: CD45RA-negative fraction. This receptor was identified in a man in his late teens or twenties in good health. The DNA for the CDR3 is TGCGCCAGCAGCCTGAGAGGTGGCGGGGGGAGCACAGATACGCAGTATTTT. Translating gives CASSLRGGGGSTDTQYF.